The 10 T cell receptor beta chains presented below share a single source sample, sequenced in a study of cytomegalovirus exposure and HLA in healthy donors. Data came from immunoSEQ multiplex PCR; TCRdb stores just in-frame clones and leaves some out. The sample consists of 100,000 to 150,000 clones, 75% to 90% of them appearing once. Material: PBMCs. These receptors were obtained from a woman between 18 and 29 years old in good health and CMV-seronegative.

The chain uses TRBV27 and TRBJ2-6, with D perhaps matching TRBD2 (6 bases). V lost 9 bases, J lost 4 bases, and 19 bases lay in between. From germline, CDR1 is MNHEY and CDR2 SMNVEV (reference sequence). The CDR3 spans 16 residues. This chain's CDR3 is CASNLSGSRGANVLTF. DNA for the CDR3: TGTGCCAGTAACCTCAGCGGGTCCCGGGGGGCCAACGTCCTGACTTTC.

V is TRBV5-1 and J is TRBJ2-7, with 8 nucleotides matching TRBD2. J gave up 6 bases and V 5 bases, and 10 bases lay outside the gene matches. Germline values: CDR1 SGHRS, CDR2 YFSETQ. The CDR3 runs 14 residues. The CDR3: CASSPGGGETEQYV. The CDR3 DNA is TGCGCCAGCAGTCCCGGGGGGGGCGAGACCGAGCAGTACGTC.

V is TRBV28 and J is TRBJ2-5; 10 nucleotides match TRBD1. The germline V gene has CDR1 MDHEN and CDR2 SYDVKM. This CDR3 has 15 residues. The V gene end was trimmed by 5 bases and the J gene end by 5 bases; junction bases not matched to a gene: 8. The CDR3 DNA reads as TGTGCCAGCAGTCTCCCGACAGGGGGCAAGGAGACCCAGTACTTC. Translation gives CASSLPTGGKETQYF.

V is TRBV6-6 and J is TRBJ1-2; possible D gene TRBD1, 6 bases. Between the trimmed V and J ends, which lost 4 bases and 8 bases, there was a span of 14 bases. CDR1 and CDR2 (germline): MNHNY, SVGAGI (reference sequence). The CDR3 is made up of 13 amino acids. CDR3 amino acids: CASSLQGRGGYTF. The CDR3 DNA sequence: TGTGCCAGCAGTTTACAGGGTAGAGGGGGCTACACCTTC.

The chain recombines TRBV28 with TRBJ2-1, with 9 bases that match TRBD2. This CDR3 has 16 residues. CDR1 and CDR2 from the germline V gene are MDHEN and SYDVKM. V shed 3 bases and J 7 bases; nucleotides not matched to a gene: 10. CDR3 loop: CASSFLRGRATNEQFF. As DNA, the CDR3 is TGTGCCAGCAGTTTTCTACGCGGGAGGGCCACGAATGAGCAGTTCTTC.

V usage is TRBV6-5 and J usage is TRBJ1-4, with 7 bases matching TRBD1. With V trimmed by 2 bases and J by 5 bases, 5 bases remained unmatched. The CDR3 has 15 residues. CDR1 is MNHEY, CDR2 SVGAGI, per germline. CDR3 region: CASSYRQGLNEKLFF. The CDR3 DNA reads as TGTGCCAGCAGTTACCGACAGGGCCTAAATGAAAAACTGTTTTTT.

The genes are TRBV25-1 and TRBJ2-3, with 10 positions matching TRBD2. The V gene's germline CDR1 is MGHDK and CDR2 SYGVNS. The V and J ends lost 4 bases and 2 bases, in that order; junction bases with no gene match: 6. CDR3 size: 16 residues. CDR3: CASSAGTSEFTDTQYF. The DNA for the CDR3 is TGTGCCAGCAGTGCGGGGACTAGCGAATTCACAGATACGCAGTATTTT. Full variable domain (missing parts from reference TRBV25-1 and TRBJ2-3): EADIYQTPRYLVIGTGKKITLECSQTMGHDKMYWYQQDPGMELHLIHYSYGVNSTEKGDLSSESTVSRIRTEHFPLTLESARPSHTSQYLCASSAGTSEFTDTQYFGPGTRLTVL.

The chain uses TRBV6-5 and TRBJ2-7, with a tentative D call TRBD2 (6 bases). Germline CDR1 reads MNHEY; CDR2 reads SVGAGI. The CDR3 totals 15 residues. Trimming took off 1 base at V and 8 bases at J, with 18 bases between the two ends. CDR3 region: CASSYWREAGAKQYF. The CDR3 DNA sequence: TGTGCCAGCAGTTACTGGCGGGAAGCAGGCGCGAAGCAGTACTTC.

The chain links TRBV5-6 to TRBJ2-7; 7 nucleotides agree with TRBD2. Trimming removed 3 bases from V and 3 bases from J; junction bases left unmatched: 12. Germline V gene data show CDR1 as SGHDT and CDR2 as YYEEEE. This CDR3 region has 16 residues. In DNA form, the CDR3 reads TGTGCCAGCAGCTCCGAAGAGGCGGGAGTTCGCTACGAGCAGTACTTC. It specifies CASSSEEAGVRYEQYF.

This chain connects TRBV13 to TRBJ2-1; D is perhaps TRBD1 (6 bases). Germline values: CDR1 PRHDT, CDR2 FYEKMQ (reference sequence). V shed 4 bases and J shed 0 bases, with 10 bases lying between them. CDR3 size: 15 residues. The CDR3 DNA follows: TGTGCCAGCAGCTCTCGGACAGACTCCTACAATGAGCAGTTCTTC. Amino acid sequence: CASSSRTDSYNEQFF.